The clone carrying this T cell receptor beta chain was found a few times. What it recognizes is unknown. Trimming took off 0 bases at V and 0 bases at J, with 3 bases between the two ends. Germline loops: CDR1 SGDLS, CDR2 YYNGEE. The CDR3 sequence is 13 residues long. This sample stems from a study of T cells in narcolepsy. About the study: Enrolled donors included narcolepsy type 1 or type 2 patients and healthy controls. Study-wide findings and caveats: HCRT-specific and TRIB2-specific autoreactive clonotypes appeared among same-patient CSF and blood CD4+ clonotypes.

The data were produced by immunoSEQ multiplex PCR, yet TCRdb's version contains in-frame clones alone and is incomplete. The data show nearly 35,000 clones, roughly 80% seen once. The genes are TRBV9 and TRBJ1-2; no definite D call. Material: memory (CD45RA-) CD4+ T cells from blood. This TCR came from a human donor in good health. The CDR3 coding sequence is TGTGCCAGCAGCGTAGATCCTAACTATGGCTACACCTTC. Its translation: CASSVDPNYGYTF.